What follows are 21 T cell receptor beta chains derived from one specimen sequenced in a study of blood T cell repertoires in COVID-19. Sequenced by immunoSEQ multiplex PCR; TCRdb stores in-frame clones only, minus some. The table lists about 100,000 clones, more than 85% of them singletons. The sequencing sample was made of peripheral blood. Receptor source: a man in his thirties or forties in a cohort sampled during active COVID-19.

The gene calls are TRBV29-1 and TRBJ1-3; D might be TRBD1 (6 bases). The V gene lost 7 bases and the J gene lost 8 bases, with 15 bases spanning the gap. The CDR3 is 12 amino acids. Germline V gene data show CDR1 as SQVTM and CDR2 as ANQGSEA. This CDR3 reads CSGRRGADTIYF. CDR3 coding DNA: TGCAGCGGTCGTCGGGGGGCCGACACCATATATTTT.

This chain connects TRBV11-3 to TRBJ1-5; D is uncertain. The CDR3 contains 16 residues. In germline, CDR1 is SGHNT, CDR2 YENEEA. Trimming pared 2 bases from V and 3 bases from J, leaving 14 bases between. The CDR3 reads CASSLLGGEYNQPQHF. The CDR3 region has the DNA TGTGCCAGCAGCTTATTGGGCGGGGAGTACAATCAGCCCCAGCATTTT.

The chain is built from TRBV15 and TRBJ2-3; 8 bases map to TRBD2. The CDR3 is 14 amino acids. CDR1 is LNHNV, CDR2 YYDKDF, per germline (reference sequence). Germline trimming cut 4 bases from V and 9 bases from J; bases unmatched to any gene: 9. The DNA for the CDR3 is TGTGCCACCAGCACCGAATCCGTAGCGGGGACGCAGTATTTT. Translating it yields CATSTESVAGTQYF. The entire variable domain, with the rest obtained from reference TRBV15 and TRBJ2-3, is as follows: DAMVIQNPRYQVTQFGKPVTLSCSQTLNHNVMYWYQQKSSQAPKLLFHYYDKDFNNEADTPDNFQSRRPNTSFCFLDIRSPGLGDTAMYLCATSTESVAGTQYFGPGTRLTVL.

The J gene is TRBJ1-4, the V gene TRBV18; possibly TRBD1 for D (6 bases). Trimming cost V 0 bases and J 3 bases, with 14 bases left between them. CDR1 and CDR2 (germline): KGHSH, LQKENI. This CDR3 has 17 amino acids. The CDR3 region has the DNA TGTGCCAGCTCACCACCTTACGTGTCAGGGGCTAATGAAAAACTGTTTTTT. This translates into CASSPPYVSGANEKLFF.

The chain uses TRBV21-1 and TRBJ1-6; the DNA was not compared with TRBD1, the D call given in the table. TRBV21-1 is reported as a pseudogene. The length of the CDR3 is 18 residues. The CDR3 sequence is CASSGQKADSPSNSPLHF. The CDR3 nucleotides are TGTGCCAGCAGCGGACAAAAGGCCGACAGCCCATCAAATTCACCCCTCCACTTT.

Note on this clone: Other DNA variants within this sample encode the same CDR3. This chain uses TRBV5-1 with TRBJ2-2; tentative D call: TRBD1 (6 bases). V was trimmed by 5 bases and J by 1 base, leaving 6 bases between them. Germline V gene lookup returns CDR1 SGHRS and CDR2 YFSETQ. This CDR3 contains 13 residues. CDR3 sequence reads: CASRDRNTGELFF. In DNA form, the CDR3 reads TGCGCCAGCAGGGACAGGAACACCGGGGAGCTGTTTTTT.

This chain connects TRBV12-5 to TRBJ2-6; TRBD1 matches at 7 bases. This CDR3 has 17 amino acids. The trim removed 3 bases at V and 0 bases at J, leaving 5 bases unmatched. Germline values: CDR1 LGHNT, CDR2 FRNRAP. The CDR3 loop is CASGFTGESSGANVLTF. The CDR3, as DNA: TGTGCTAGTGGTTTCACAGGGGAAAGCTCTGGGGCCAACGTCCTGACTTTC. Based on the CDR3 plus reference TRBV12-5 and TRBJ2-6, the full variable domain is DARVTQTPRHKVTEMGQEVTMRCQPILGHNTVFWYRQTMMQGLELLAYFRNRAPLDDSGMPKDRFSAEMPDATLATLKIQPSEPRDSAVYFCASGFTGESSGANVLTFGAGSRLTVL.

The V and J genes are TRBV7-2 and TRBJ2-7; D unclear. The V gene lost 0 bases and the J gene lost 6 bases, with 12 bases spanning the gap. The CDR3 has 14 amino acids. The germline V gene has CDR1 SGHTA and CDR2 FQGNSA. CDR3 loop: CASSLARAMVEQYF. The CDR3 DNA is TGTGCCAGCAGCTTAGCGCGAGCTATGGTCGAGCAGTACTTC.

J is TRBJ2-7 and V is TRBV2, with 9 bases fitting TRBD2. The CDR3 runs to 16 residues. Germline CDR1 is SNHLY and CDR2 is FYNNEI. The J segment lost 1 base and the V segment lost 4 bases, leaving 8 bases of the junction unmatched. The CDR3 region is CASSGPERGVSYEQYF. CDR3 sequence (DNA): TGTGCCAGCAGTGGGCCAGAGCGGGGGGTATCCTACGAGCAGTACTTC.

The chain uses TRBV5-1 and TRBJ2-2, with 8 bases matching TRBD2. The CDR3 sequence is 16 residues long. The germline gives CDR1 SGHRS, CDR2 YFSETQ. J lost 6 bases, V lost 0 bases, and 7 bases had no gene match. CDR3 bases: TGCGCCAGCAGCTTGGGGCAGTCTAGCGGGTCCGGGGAGCTGTTTTTT. Translation: CASSLGQSSGSGELFF.

The chain links TRBV30 to TRBJ1-1, with D perhaps TRBD1 (6 bases). This CDR3 is built from 14 residues. V lost 2 bases and J lost 4, with 14 bases in between. Germline V CDR1 and CDR2: GTSNPN, SVGIG (reference sequence). The CDR3 sequence is CAWSTNRVVTEAFF. Written as DNA, the CDR3 is TGTGCCTGGAGTACAAACAGGGTCGTCACTGAAGCTTTCTTT.

The V call is TRBV28, the J call TRBJ2-6, with D tentatively TRBD2 (6 bases). The V end was cut by 5 bases, the J end by 1 base, with 9 bases between. The germline CDR1 and CDR2 sequences are MDHEN and SYDVKM. This CDR3 is 15 amino acids long. The CDR3 protein is CASSLGGSGANVLTF. The DNA for the CDR3 is TGTGCCAGCAGTCTCGGGGGTTCTGGGGCCAACGTCCTGACTTTC.

The CDR3 DNA reads as TGTGCCAGCAGCTTAGGGACGACAGGGTCAGATACGCAGTATTTT. This translates into CASSLGTTGSDTQYF. This chain joins TRBV7-9 and TRBJ2-3; 7 positions match TRBD1. This CDR3 is built from 15 residues. Per germline, CDR1 SEHNR and CDR2 FQNEAQ (reference sequence). With 1 base clipped from V and 4 bases from J, the junction kept 5 bases outside the gene matches.

This clone was found once. The genes are TRBV3-1 (or the pseudogene TRBV3-2) and TRBJ2-3, with TRBD1 matching over 7 bases. CDR3 size: 13 residues. Per germline, CDR1 LGHDT and CDR2 YNNKEL (reference sequence). Unmatched junction bases numbered 7, after V lost 4 bases and J lost 9 bases. CDR3 protein: CASSRDRARTQYF. As DNA, the CDR3 is TGTGCCAGCAGCCGAGACAGGGCGCGAACGCAGTATTTT.

The sample holds a few counts of this clone. The chain couples TRBV9 to TRBJ1-5; the D gene is possibly TRBD1 (6 bases). The germline V gene has CDR1 SGDLS and CDR2 YYNGEE. V was cut by 3 bases and J by 3 bases, with 13 bases left in between. This CDR3 is built from 15 residues. In nucleotides, the CDR3 is TGTGCCAGCAGCGAACGGGACACCTTCAATCAGCCCCAGCATTTT. Its protein product is CASSERDTFNQPQHF.

J is TRBJ2-1 and V is TRBV5-1, with 12 positions matching TRBD2. V was clipped by 1 base and J by 9 bases; unmatched bases: 5. The germline V gene encodes CDR1 SGHRS and CDR2 YFSETQ. The CDR3 sequence is 15 residues long. The CDR3 sequence is CASSLTSGGTREQFF. The DNA of the CDR3 is TGCGCCAGCAGCTTGACTAGCGGGGGGACACGTGAGCAGTTCTTC.

This sequence joins TRBV5-4 and TRBJ2-7, with 7 bases lining up with TRBD1. CDR1 and CDR2 (germline): SGHNT, YYREEE (reference sequence). CDR3 length: 13 residues. Trimming removed 4 bases from V and 1 base from J; junction bases left unmatched: 2. The CDR3 reads CASSVTGSYEQYF. The CDR3 DNA follows: TGTGCCAGCAGCGTGACAGGGTCCTACGAGCAGTACTTC. The full variable domain, rest sourced from reference TRBV5-4 and TRBJ2-7, is ETGVTQSPTHLIKTRGQQVTLRCSSQSGHNTVSWYQQALGQGPQFIFQYYREEENGRGNFPPRFSGLQFPNYSSELNVNALELDDSALYLCASSVTGSYEQYFGPGTRLTVT.

This clone was found a few times. This chain's CDR3 is CASSKGLRGLYNEQFF. The CDR3 bases are TGTGCCAGCAGCAAAGGGCTAAGGGGGCTATACAATGAGCAGTTCTTC. The chain recombines TRBV21-1 with TRBJ2-1; TRBD1, the table's D call, was not compared with the DNA. TRBV21-1 is deemed a pseudogene. The CDR3 sequence is 16 residues long.

The chain joins TRBV30 to TRBJ2-2; 7 nucleotides align to TRBD1. With V trimmed by 2 bases and J by 8 bases, 5 bases remained unmatched. The CDR3 sequence is 13 residues long. CDR1 is GTSNPN and CDR2 is SVGIG in the germline V gene (reference sequence). CDR3 nucleotides: TGTGCCTGGAGTAGCACAGGGGTTGGGGAGCTGTTTTTT. Protein sequence: CAWSSTGVGELFF.

This clone was detected a few times. This chain joins TRBV4-1 and TRBJ2-3; the D is unclear. CDR1 is MGHRA, CDR2 YSYEKL, per germline. V was shortened by 3 bases and J by 5 bases, with 6 bases between the two germline ends. The CDR3 loop spans 12 amino acids. CDR3 residues: CASSHPLDTQYF. The CDR3 DNA follows: TGCGCCAGCAGCCACCCCCTAGATACGCAGTATTTT.

The chain combines TRBV14 with TRBJ2-3; no reliable D call. Germline V gene data show CDR1 as SGHDN and CDR2 as FVKESK. This CDR3 contains 13 residues. The V and J ends lost 5 bases and 8 bases respectively, with 14 bases between them. The CDR3 bases are TGTGCCAGCAGCTTCAACTTCGAAACTACGCAGTATTTT. Protein: CASSFNFETTQYF.